Below, 28 T cell receptor beta chains from the same sample are listed, as sequenced in a study of blood T cell repertoires in COVID-19. Repertoires were generated with immunoSEQ multiplex PCR, while TCRdb's copy carries only in-frame clones and drops some. The data contain about 53,000 clones, around nine tenths of them singletons. Sequencing was done on a sample of peripheral blood. Source of these receptors: a man aged 45 to 65 with acute or convalescent COVID-19.

This CDR3 reads CASSYSTTGELFF. The DNA of the CDR3 is TGTGCCAGCAGTTACTCGACTACCGGGGAGCTGTTTTTT. This rearrangement joins TRBV6-2 or TRBV6-3 to TRBJ2-2, with D uncertain. The CDR3 sequence is 13 residues long. Trimming took off 0 bases at V and 5 bases at J, with 4 bases between the two ends. Germline V gene sequence: CDR1 MNHEY, CDR2 SVGEGT.

V is TRBV7-2 and J is TRBJ1-2; 11 positions agree with TRBD1. After removal of 1 base from V and 8 bases from J, the junction contained 6 bases not matched to a gene. This CDR3 has 15 amino acids. Germline V gives CDR1 SGHTA, CDR2 FQGNSA. The CDR3 DNA follows: TGTGCCAGCAGCTTAGAAGGACAGGGGGCGAACGGCTACACCTTC. This gives the protein CASSLEGQGANGYTF.

The V gene is TRBV19, the J gene TRBJ1-5; D is unresolved. CDR3 size: 12 residues. The V gene's germline CDR1 is LNHDA and CDR2 SQIVND (reference sequence). Trimming shortened V by 8 bases and J by 7 bases, and 12 bases separated the two germline ends. DNA of the CDR3: TGTGCCAGTCGAACAGAGTTACAGCCCCAGCATTTT. Its translation: CASRTELQPQHF.

This clone has just one count. The chain is built from TRBV19 and TRBJ2-1; 8 bases map to TRBD2. The CDR3 runs to 18 residues. Unmatched junction bases numbered 14, after V lost 2 bases and J lost 5 bases. Germline values: CDR1 LNHDA, CDR2 SQIVND (reference sequence). The CDR3 bases are TGTGCCAGTAGTATAAAGCCAGCGGGAGTCGTCGGCAACAATGAGCAGTTCTTC. Its translation: CASSIKPAGVVGNNEQFF.

In this sample, this clone turned up a few times. This rearrangement joins TRBV21-1 to TRBJ1-5; TRBD1, as called in the table, went unchecked against the DNA. TRBV21-1 is labeled a pseudogene. This CDR3 spans 17 amino acids. The CDR3 sequence is CASSLDGTGGSNQPQHF. The CDR3 bases are TGTGCCAGCAGCCTTGACGGGACAGGGGGGAGCAATCAGCCCCAGCATTTT.

V and J are TRBV6-1 and TRBJ2-7; D might be TRBD1 (6 bases). The V gene lost 2 bases and the J gene lost 0 bases, with 17 bases spanning the gap. The CDR3 covers 17 residues. The germline CDR1 and CDR2 sequences are MNHNS and SASEGT. The CDR3 is CASSERGGQKHSYEQYF. As DNA, the CDR3 is TGTGCCAGCAGTGAAAGGGGTGGACAGAAACACTCCTACGAGCAGTACTTC.

The CDR3 loop is CASSGLGRGAYNEQFF. The CDR3 DNA is TGTGCCAGCAGCGGCCTTGGGCGGGGGGCCTACAATGAGCAGTTCTTC. The rearrangement links TRBV9 to TRBJ2-1; TRBD2 matches 8 bases. The CDR3 runs to 16 residues. Losses at the gene ends were 3 bases for V and 2 bases for J; bases not matched to a gene: 7. CDR1 is SGDLS, CDR2 YYNGEE, per germline.

V and J are TRBV2 and TRBJ1-4; D gene uncertain. The CDR3 is 14 residues long. Trimming cost V 5 bases and J 3 bases, with 10 bases left between them. Germline V CDR1 and CDR2: SNHLY, FYNNEI. CDR3 bases: TGTGCCAGCAGTCGTCGACATCCTAATGAAAAACTGTTTTTT. Protein: CASSRRHPNEKLFF.

The chain has TRBV13 and TRBJ2-1, with D perhaps matching TRBD2 (6 bases). The germline V and J ends were trimmed by 3 bases and 2 bases, with 11 bases remaining between them. CDR1 and CDR2 from the germline V gene are PRHDT and FYEKMQ (reference sequence). There are 15 residues in the CDR3. The CDR3 reads CASSLSDYPYNEQFF. CDR3 nucleotide sequence: TGTGCCAGCAGCTTGTCGGACTACCCCTACAATGAGCAGTTCTTC.

This clone was seen a few times. V and J are TRBV4-2 and TRBJ2-2; TRBD2 matches at 8 bases. This CDR3 is built from 17 residues. Per germline, CDR1 LGHNA and CDR2 YNFKEQ. The trim removed 3 bases at V and 0 bases at J, leaving 6 bases unmatched. As DNA, the CDR3 is TGTGCCAGCAGCCAGGGATGGGGACTAGCGAACACCGGGGAGCTGTTTTTT. It translates to CASSQGWGLANTGELFF.

The V gene is TRBV4-2, the J gene TRBJ1-2; 7 positions match TRBD1. This CDR3 comprises 18 residues. V was pared by 0 bases and J by 0 bases, with 10 bases of the junction left unmatched. Germline CDR1 LGHNA, CDR2 YNFKEQ. The CDR3 coding sequence is TGTGCCAGCAGCCAAGAATACAGGGGCGGACGAGCTAACTATGGCTACACCTTC. It encodes CASSQEYRGGRANYGYTF.

This rearrangement joins TRBV11-3 to TRBJ2-7; a possible D gene is TRBD1 (7 bases). CDR3 size: 14 residues. The V end was cut by 5 bases, the J end by 3 bases, with 14 bases between. Germline lookup yields CDR1 SGHNT and CDR2 YENEEA. CDR3 sequence (DNA): TGTGCCAGCAGCGACAGACAGGGAGGCTACGAGCAGTACTTC. This codes for CASSDRQGGYEQYF.

This chain joins TRBV24-1 and TRBJ2-6, with D unresolved. The CDR3 sequence is 13 residues long. The V gene's germline CDR1 is KGHDR and CDR2 SFDVKD. Trimming removed 8 bases from V and 0 bases from J, with 4 bases in between. The CDR3 nucleotides read TGTGCCACCATGAGCTCTGGGGCCAACGTCCTGACTTTC. This sequence encodes CATMSSGANVLTF.

Details on this clone: One junction end disagrees with the germline gene, perhaps due to a read error. The rearrangement joins TRBV15 to TRBJ2-2; 9 positions match TRBD2. This CDR3 is 16 amino acids long. The germline V gene encodes CDR1 LNHNV and CDR2 YYDKDF (reference sequence). As DNA, the CDR3 is TGTGCCACCAGCAGAGGTATTAGCGGGAGTGCCGGGGGGCTGTTTTTT. Amino acids: CATSRGISGSAGGLFF.

This chain connects TRBV27 to TRBJ2-4; weak D call: TRBD2 (6 bases). V gave up 4 bases and J gave up 9 bases, with 13 bases separating them. CDR1 is MNHEY and CDR2 is SMNVEV in the germline V gene (reference sequence). This CDR3 spans 13 amino acids. The CDR3: CASSSGSRGIQYF. CDR3 DNA sequence: TGTGCCAGCAGTTCCGGGAGTCGCGGCATTCAGTACTTC.

The chain uses TRBV30 and TRBJ2-1; D may be TRBD2 (6 bases). V lost 1 base and J 2 bases, leaving 6 bases between the germline ends. The germline CDR1 and CDR2 sequences are GTSNPN and SVGIG (reference sequence). The CDR3 is made up of 13 amino acids. CDR3 DNA: TGTGCCTGGAGTGGCGGGACCTACAATGAGCAGTTCTTC. Translating gives CAWSGGTYNEQFF.

The genes are TRBV5-4 and TRBJ2-3, with D tentatively TRBD1 (5 bases). CDR1 is SGHNT, CDR2 YYREEE, per germline (reference sequence). The V and J ends lost 3 bases and 4 bases respectively, with 15 bases between them. The CDR3 has 15 amino acids. CDR3 sequence: CASSSDDWGADTQYF. CDR3 in DNA: TGTGCCAGCAGCTCGGATGATTGGGGCGCAGATACGCAGTATTTT.

The V call is TRBV27, the J call TRBJ2-6; D might be TRBD1 (6 bases). Germline V lookup: CDR1 MNHEY, CDR2 SMNVEV (reference sequence). V dropped 5 bases and J dropped 0 bases, with 14 bases sitting between them. The length of the CDR3 is 17 residues. The CDR3 DNA follows: TGTGCCAGCAGTCCCCTGGGACACAACTCTGGGGCCAACGTCCTGACTTTC. Translation: CASSPLGHNSGANVLTF.

The chain recombines TRBV10-1 with TRBJ2-3, with D possibly matching TRBD2 (5 bases). V lost 0 bases and J lost 2, with 12 bases in between. Per germline, CDR1 WNHNN and CDR2 SYGVQD (reference sequence). The CDR3 loop spans 16 amino acids. CDR3 DNA sequence: TGCGCCAGCAGTGAGTCGAGAGGCGGACTCACAGATACGCAGTATTTT. This codes for CASSESRGGLTDTQYF.

The genes are TRBV6-5 and TRBJ2-3, with D tentatively TRBD1 (5 bases). V was clipped by 9 bases and J by 2 bases, with 15 bases between them. The CDR3 contains 14 residues. Germline V gene sequence: CDR1 MNHEY, CDR2 SVGAGI. CDR3 sequence reads: CASLRQGNTDTQYF. The CDR3, as DNA: TGTGCCAGTCTTAGGCAGGGAAACACAGATACGCAGTATTTT.

This clone occurred a few times. This chain uses TRBV27 with TRBJ1-1, with D perhaps matching TRBD1 (5 bases). Germline loops: CDR1 MNHEY, CDR2 SMNVEV (reference sequence). The CDR3 totals 12 residues. The V and J ends lost 0 bases and 7 bases respectively, with 6 bases between them. The CDR3 loop reads CASSLSGGEAFF. The CDR3 coding sequence is TGTGCCAGCAGTTTATCCGGGGGTGAAGCTTTCTTT.

This chain links TRBV19 with TRBJ1-2; D remains unclear. Trimming shortened V by 3 bases and J by 6 bases, and 14 bases separated the two germline ends. Germline lookup yields CDR1 LNHDA and CDR2 SQIVND (reference sequence). The CDR3 runs 14 residues. CDR3 loop: CASSIESQADGYTF. The DNA for the CDR3 is TGTGCCAGTAGTATTGAGTCCCAAGCGGATGGCTACACCTTC.

The rearrangement joins TRBV11-3 to TRBJ2-2, with D possibly being TRBD1 (5 bases). Deletions cut 4 bases from V and 5 bases from J, with 8 bases between. Per the germline V gene, CDR1 is SGHNT and CDR2 is YENEEA. This CDR3 has 13 residues. The CDR3: CASSSPGTGELFF. The CDR3 nucleotides read TGTGCCAGCAGCTCCCCAGGGACCGGGGAGCTGTTTTTT.

The V and J genes are TRBV6-2 or TRBV6-3 and TRBJ2-7, with D unresolved. V was shortened by 0 bases and J by 5 bases, with 5 bases between the two germline ends. The CDR3 is made up of 12 amino acids. Per the germline V gene, CDR1 is MNHEY and CDR2 is SVGEGT. CDR3 loop: CASSYSPDEQYF. The DNA for the CDR3 is TGTGCCAGCAGTTACTCTCCCGACGAGCAGTACTTC.

The DNA for the CDR3 is TGTGCCAGCTCACCACAAGAGACTAGCACAGAGACCCAGTACTTC. Protein sequence: CASSPQETSTETQYF. The chain combines TRBV18 with TRBJ2-5; 7 bases fit TRBD2. Per germline, CDR1 KGHSH and CDR2 LQKENI. The V gene end was trimmed by 1 base and the J gene end by 4 bases; junction bases not matched to a gene: 6. The CDR3 covers 15 residues.

This sequence joins TRBV6-2 or TRBV6-3 and TRBJ2-1, with TRBD2 matching 7 bases. The CDR3 is 13 amino acids. Unmatched junction bases numbered 6, after V lost 5 bases and J lost 8 bases. CDR1 and CDR2 from the germline V gene are MNHEY and SVGEGT. CDR3 region: CASSRTSSHEQFF. For the CDR3, the DNA is TGTGCCAGCAGTCGGACTAGTTCGCATGAGCAGTTCTTC.

The V call is TRBV30, the J call TRBJ2-3; 10 bases are shared with TRBD2. V shed 0 bases and J 4 bases; nucleotides not matched to a gene: 4. Germline loops: CDR1 GTSNPN, CDR2 SVGIG (reference sequence). This CDR3 has 15 amino acids. In nucleotides, the CDR3 is TGTGCCTGGAGTGTACTAGCGGGAAAGGCAGATACGCAGTATTTT. Translated: CAWSVLAGKADTQYF.

The rearrangement joins TRBV6-6 to TRBJ2-1, with D uncertain. The CDR3 spans 13 residues. V lost 2 bases to trimming and J lost 8 bases, with 10 bases between them. From germline, CDR1 is MNHNY and CDR2 SVGAGI (reference sequence). The CDR3 nucleotides read TGTGCCAGCAGTTACGAAAGGAGTTATGAGCAGTTCTTC. It codes for CASSYERSYEQFF.